The clone carrying this T cell receptor (beta chain) is labeled as medium-sized. Its antigen is undetermined. Multiplex touch-down PCR with TRB-A/B primers amplified rearranged V-D-J TRB sequences. TCRdb re-analysed the multiplex PCR reads in MiXCR, keeping a single row per CDR3 protein. Found here are some 1,500 distinct CDR3 sequences, about a fifth of them singletons; the top ten hold under 30%. The sample belongs to a study of T cell repertoires in aging, cancer and after chemotherapy. Overall study: Six age groups, ranging from 30 or younger to 70 or older, included the donors.

Study-level points and caveats: Immunological memory after chemotherapy cannot be judged from the repertoire data. Healthy donors lost TCR diversity with age mainly through richness, cancer patients through richness and evenness. Median generation probability rose over the chemotherapy interval in each cancer cohort, suggesting rebound thymic output.

Peripheral blood genomic DNA, not sorted cells or RNA, was the template. The receptor's source is a human donor with a solid tumor. Sequences were obtained from blood.

CDR3 nucleotide sequence: TGTGCCAGCAGTTTATCCGGGGCAAGCGGCAATGAGCAGTTCTTC. It specifies CASSLSGASGNEQFF. V usage is TRBV27 and J usage is TRBJ2-1; perhaps D is TRBD1 or TRBD2 (5 bases each). V was cut by 0 bases and J by 6 bases, with 12 bases left in between. The CDR3 has 15 amino acids. Per the germline V gene, CDR1 is MNHEY and CDR2 is SMNVEV (reference sequence).